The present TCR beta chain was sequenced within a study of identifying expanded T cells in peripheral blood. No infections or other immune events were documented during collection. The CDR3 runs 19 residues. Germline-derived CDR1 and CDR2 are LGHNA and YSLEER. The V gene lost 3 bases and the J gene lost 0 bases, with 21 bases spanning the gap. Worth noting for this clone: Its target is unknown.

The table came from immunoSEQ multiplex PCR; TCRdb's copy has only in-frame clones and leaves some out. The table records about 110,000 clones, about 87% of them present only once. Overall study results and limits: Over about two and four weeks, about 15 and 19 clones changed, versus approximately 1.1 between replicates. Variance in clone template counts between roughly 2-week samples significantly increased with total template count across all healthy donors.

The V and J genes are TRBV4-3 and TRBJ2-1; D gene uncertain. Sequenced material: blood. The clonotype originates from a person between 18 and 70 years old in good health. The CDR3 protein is CASSHLGPHIKSSYNEQFF. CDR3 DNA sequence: TGCGCCAGCAGCCACCTAGGCCCTCATATCAAATCCTCCTACAATGAGCAGTTCTTC.